Listed here is a single T cell receptor (beta chain). A much larger clone lies one base from this, so it may be a read error. CDR3 length equals 14 residues. From germline, CDR1 is ENHRY and CDR2 SYGVKD. Trimming shortened V by 3 bases and J by 4 bases, and 10 bases separated the two germline ends. The data stem from a study of T cells after yellow fever vaccination. Generation of TCR cDNA used 5'RACE template switching (which added a universal primer site and UMIs). TCRdb passed the 5' RACE reads through MiXCR, listing each CDR3 protein once. The sample includes 620,000 or so distinct CDR3 sequences, about 12% of them seen just once.

The chain has TRBV10-3 and TRBJ2-1; D gene ambiguous. This TCR came from a man younger than 45 who received the YFV17D yellow fever vaccine. The specimen comprised PBMCs, sampled on the day of the yellow fever booster vaccination. CDR3 protein: CAISDGATYNEQFF. In nucleotides, the CDR3 is TGTGCCATCAGTGATGGCGCCACATACAATGAGCAGTTCTTC.